This note documents a single T cell receptor beta chain sequence. Its antigen is still unknown. Assay: immunoSEQ multiplex PCR; the TCRdb copy retains only in-frame clones and omits some. The sample yields about 82,000 clones, more than 85% seen once. At baseline, cycle 4 day 1, and cycle 7 day 1, blood was sampled. Trimming shortened V by 3 bases and J by 0 bases, and 11 bases separated the two germline ends. The CDR3 has 16 amino acids. CDR1 WSHSY and CDR2 SAAADI come from the germline V gene. The entry originates in a study of OX40 agonist ivuxolimab in advanced cancers. Whole-study results and caveats: Patients with a partial response at 0.1-3.0 mg/kg had among the lowest clonal expansion. Both CD4+ and CD8+ T cell populations in blood had undergone clonal expansion by week 6 at 0.1 to 3.0 mg/kg.

The clonotype was recovered from an adult with an advanced solid tumor such as melanoma, head and neck, liver or kidney cancer. This chain joins TRBV10-2 and TRBJ1-4; D is unclear. The source was CD4+ or CD8+ T cells sorted from blood, collected in a trial of the OX40 agonist ivuxolimab. The CDR3 sequence is CASSDYYSATNEKLFF. In DNA, the CDR3 is TGCGCCAGCAGTGATTATTACAGTGCAACTAATGAAAAACTGTTTTTT.